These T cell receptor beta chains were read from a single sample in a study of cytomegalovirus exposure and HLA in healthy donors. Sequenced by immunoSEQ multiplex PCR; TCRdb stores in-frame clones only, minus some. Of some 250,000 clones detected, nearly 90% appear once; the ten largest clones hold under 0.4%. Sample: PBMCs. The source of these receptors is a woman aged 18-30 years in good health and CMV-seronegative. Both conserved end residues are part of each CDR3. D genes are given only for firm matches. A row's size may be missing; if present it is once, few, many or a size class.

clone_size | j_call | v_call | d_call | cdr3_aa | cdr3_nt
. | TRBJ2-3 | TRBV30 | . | CAWSVEGKSTDTQYF | TGTGCCTGGAGTGTGGAGGGGAAAAGCACAGATACGCAGTATTTT
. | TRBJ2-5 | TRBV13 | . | CASSFRAGETQYF | TGTGCCAGCAGCTTTAGGGCGGGAGAGACCCAGTACTTC
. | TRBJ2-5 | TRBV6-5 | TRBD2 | CASSYAVAGALETQYF | TGTGCCAGCAGTTACGCTGTAGCGGGGGCTTTGGAGACCCAGTACTTC
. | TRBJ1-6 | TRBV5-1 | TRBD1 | CASSLVQGGNSPLHF | TGCGCCAGCAGCTTGGTCCAGGGGGGTAATTCACCCCTCCACTTT
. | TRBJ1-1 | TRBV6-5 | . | CASREQGTEAFF | TGTGCCAGCAGAGAACAGGGCACTGAAGCTTTCTTT
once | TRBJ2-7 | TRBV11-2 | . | CASSLAPGSYEQYF | TGTGCCAGCAGCTTAGCTCCAGGCTCCTACGAGCAGTACTTC
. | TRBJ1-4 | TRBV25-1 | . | CASRGAGAGNEKLFF | TGTGCCAGCAGGGGGGCGGGCGCGGGTAATGAAAAACTGTTTTTT
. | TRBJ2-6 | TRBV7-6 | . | CASSLGRGRYNSGANVLTF | TGTGCCAGCAGCTTAGGGCGGGGGCGGTACAACTCTGGGGCCAACGTCCTGACTTTC
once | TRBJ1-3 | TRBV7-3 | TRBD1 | CASSGTGDTIYF | TGTGCCAGCAGCGGGACAGGGGACACCATATATTTT
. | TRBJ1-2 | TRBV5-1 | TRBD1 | CASSVGQEAYGYTF | TGCGCCAGCAGCGTGGGACAGGAGGCCTATGGCTACACCTTC
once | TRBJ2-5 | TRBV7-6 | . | CASSVQEGETQYF | TGTGCCAGCAGCGTACAGGAGGGGGAGACCCAGTACTTC
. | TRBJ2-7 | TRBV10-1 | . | CASSEEGLGFYEQYF | TGCGCCAGCAGTGAGGAGGGATTGGGGTTCTACGAGCAGTACTTC
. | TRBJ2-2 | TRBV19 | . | CASSTQTNTGELFF | TGTGCCAGTAGTACACAAACCAACACCGGGGAGCTGTTTTTT
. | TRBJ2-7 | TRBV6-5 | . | CASSYSPSYEQYF | TGTGCCAGCAGTTATAGTCCCTCCTACGAGCAGTACTTC
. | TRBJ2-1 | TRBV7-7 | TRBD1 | CASSLGTGLYNEQFF | TGTGCCAGCAGCTTGGGGACAGGGCTTTACAATGAGCAGTTCTTC
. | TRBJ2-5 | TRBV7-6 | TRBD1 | CASSPPRTGRETQYF | TGTGCCAGCAGCCCCCCCCGGACAGGGCGCGAGACCCAGTACTTC
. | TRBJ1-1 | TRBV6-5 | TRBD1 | CASSLDRVAEAFF | TGTGCCAGCAGCCTTGACAGGGTCGCTGAAGCTTTCTTT
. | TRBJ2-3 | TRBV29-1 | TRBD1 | CSTDREFADTQYF | TGCAGTACGGACAGGGAGTTCGCAGATACGCAGTATTTT
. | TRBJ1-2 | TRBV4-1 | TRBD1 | CASSQEGLRGYGYTF | TGCGCCAGCAGCCAAGAAGGTCTCAGGGGGTATGGCTACACCTTC
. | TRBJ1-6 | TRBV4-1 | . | CASSQLTGSPLHF | TGCGCCAGCAGCCAACTAACGGGATCACCCCTCCACTTT
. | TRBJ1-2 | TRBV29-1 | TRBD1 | CSVEGDRENVYGYTF | TGCAGCGTTGAGGGGGACAGGGAGAATGTCTATGGCTACACCTTC
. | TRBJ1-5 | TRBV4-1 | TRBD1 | CASSQPKGGTGAGNQPQHF | TGCGCCAGCAGCCAGCCCAAAGGGGGAACAGGGGCGGGCAATCAGCCCCAGCATTTT
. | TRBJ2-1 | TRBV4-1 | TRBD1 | CASSQAFDRVYNEQFF | TGCGCCAGCAGCCAAGCATTTGACAGGGTCTACAATGAGCAGTTCTTC
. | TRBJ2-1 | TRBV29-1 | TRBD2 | CSVEVLAGGRNEQFF | TGCAGCGTTGAGGTACTAGCGGGGGGGCGTAATGAGCAGTTCTTC
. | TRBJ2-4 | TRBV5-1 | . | CASRYRERDGIQYF | TGCGCCAGCAGATACAGGGAGAGGGACGGCATTCAGTACTTC
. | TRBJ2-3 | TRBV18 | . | CASSPRRTATDTQYF | TGTGCCAGCTCACCACGGAGGACAGCCACAGATACGCAGTATTTT
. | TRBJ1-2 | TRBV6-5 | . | CASSPGKYYGYTF | TGTGCCAGCAGCCCAGGGAAATACTATGGCTACACCTTC
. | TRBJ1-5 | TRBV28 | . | CASTESGSGNQPQHF | TGTGCCAGCACTGAATCGGGGTCGGGCAATCAGCCCCAGCATTTT
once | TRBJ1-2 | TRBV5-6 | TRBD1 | CASSFGQGNYGYTF | TGTGCCAGCAGCTTTGGACAGGGGAACTATGGCTACACCTTC
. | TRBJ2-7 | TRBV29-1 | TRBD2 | CSVGLAGLDEQYF | TGCAGCGTGGGACTAGCGGGGCTGGACGAGCAGTACTTC
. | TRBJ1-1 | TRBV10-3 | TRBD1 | CAISESHGTGNTEAFF | TGTGCCATCAGTGAGTCGCATGGGACAGGTAACACTGAAGCTTTCTTT
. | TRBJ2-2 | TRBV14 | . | CASSQEGGTVNTGELFF | TGTGCCAGCAGCCAAGAAGGCGGGACGGTGAACACCGGGGAGCTGTTTTTT
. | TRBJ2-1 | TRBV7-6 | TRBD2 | CASSRTSGYNEQFF | TGTGCCAGCAGCCGGACTAGCGGCTACAATGAGCAGTTCTTC
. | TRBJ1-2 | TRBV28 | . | CASSPTQGRYEGYTF | TGTGCCAGCAGTCCCACCCAGGGGCGTTATGAAGGCTACACCTTC
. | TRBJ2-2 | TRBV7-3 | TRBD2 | CASSLLASGGRAGELFF | TGTGCCAGCAGCTTACTGGCGAGCGGGGGGAGAGCCGGGGAGCTGTTTTTT
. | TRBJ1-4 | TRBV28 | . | CASSLSTFVGRGEKLFF | TGTGCCAGCAGTTTATCTACGTTTGTGGGTAGGGGTGAAAAACTGTTTTTT
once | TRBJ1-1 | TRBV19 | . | CASSRLGGLIVNTEAFF | TGTGCCAGTAGTAGGTTGGGAGGGCTAATCGTGAACACTGAAGCTTTCTTT
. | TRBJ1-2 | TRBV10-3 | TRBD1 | CAITGTGGEGYTF | TGTGCCATCACCGGGACAGGGGGCGAGGGCTACACCTTC
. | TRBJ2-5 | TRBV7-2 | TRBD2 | CASSLNPAGGIETQYF | TGTGCCAGCAGCTTAAATCCAGCGGGGGGAATTGAGACCCAGTACTTC
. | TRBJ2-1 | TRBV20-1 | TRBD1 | CSATDRGKQFF | TGCAGTGCCACAGACAGGGGAAAGCAGTTCTTC
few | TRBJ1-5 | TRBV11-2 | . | CASSFHIRGPLQPQHF | TGTGCCAGCAGCTTTCATATCCGTGGGCCCCTCCAGCCCCAGCATTTT
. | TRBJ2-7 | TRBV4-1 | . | CASSQDPASYYEQYF | TGCGCCAGCAGCCAAGATCCGGCTAGTTACTACGAGCAGTACTTC
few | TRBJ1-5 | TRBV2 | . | CASGQPNQPQHF | TGTGCCAGCGGGCAGCCAAATCAGCCCCAGCATTTT
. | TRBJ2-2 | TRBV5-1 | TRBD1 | CASSFEPGQGRLTGELFF | TGCGCCAGCAGCTTCGAGCCGGGACAGGGCCGGCTGACCGGGGAGCTGTTTTTT
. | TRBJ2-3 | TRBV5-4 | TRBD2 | CASSNYWVAGNTQYF | TGTGCCAGCAGCAACTATTGGGTAGCGGGAAATACGCAGTATTTT